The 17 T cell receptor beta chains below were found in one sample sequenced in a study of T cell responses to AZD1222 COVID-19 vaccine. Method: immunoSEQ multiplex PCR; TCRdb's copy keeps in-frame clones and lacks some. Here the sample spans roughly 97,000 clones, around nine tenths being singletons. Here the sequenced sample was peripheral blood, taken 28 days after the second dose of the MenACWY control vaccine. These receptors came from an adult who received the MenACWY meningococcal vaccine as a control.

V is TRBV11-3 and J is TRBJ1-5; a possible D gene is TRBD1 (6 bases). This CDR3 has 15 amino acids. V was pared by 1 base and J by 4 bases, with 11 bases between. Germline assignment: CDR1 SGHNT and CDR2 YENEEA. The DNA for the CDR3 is TGTGCCAGCAGCTTAGGGGGAGGGGGTAATCAGCCCCAGCATTTT. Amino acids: CASSLGGGGNQPQHF. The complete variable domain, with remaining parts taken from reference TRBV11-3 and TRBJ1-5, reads EAGVVQSPRYKIIEKKQPVAFWCNPISGHNTLYWYLQNLGQGPELLIRYENEEAVDDSQLPKDRFSAERLKGVDSTLKIQPAELGDSAVYLCASSLGGGGNQPQHFGDGTRLSIL.

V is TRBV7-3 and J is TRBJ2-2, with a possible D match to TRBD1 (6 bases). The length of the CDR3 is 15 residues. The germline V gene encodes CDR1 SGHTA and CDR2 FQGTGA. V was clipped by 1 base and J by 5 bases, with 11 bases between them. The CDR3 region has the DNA TGTGCCAGCAGCTTAAACCGAGGGGGTACCGGGGAGCTGTTTTTT. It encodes CASSLNRGGTGELFF.

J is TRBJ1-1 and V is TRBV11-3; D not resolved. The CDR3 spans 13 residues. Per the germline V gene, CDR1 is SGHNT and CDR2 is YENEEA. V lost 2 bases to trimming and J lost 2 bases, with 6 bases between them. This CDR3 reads CASSLQQNTEAFF. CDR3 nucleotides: TGTGCCAGCAGCTTACAGCAAAACACTGAAGCTTTCTTT. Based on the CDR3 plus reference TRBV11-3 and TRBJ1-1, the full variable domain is EAGVVQSPRYKIIEKKQPVAFWCNPISGHNTLYWYLQNLGQGPELLIRYENEEAVDDSQLPKDRFSAERLKGVDSTLKIQPAELGDSAVYLCASSLQQNTEAFFGQGTRLTVV.

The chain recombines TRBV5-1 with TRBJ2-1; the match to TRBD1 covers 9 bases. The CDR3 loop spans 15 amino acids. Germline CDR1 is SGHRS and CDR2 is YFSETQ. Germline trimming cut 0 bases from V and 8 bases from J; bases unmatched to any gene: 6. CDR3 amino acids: CASSLAGGQGDEQFF. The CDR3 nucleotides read TGCGCCAGCAGCTTGGCCGGGGGACAGGGTGATGAGCAGTTCTTC.

CDR3 in DNA: TGTGCCAGCAGCCTGGGGCCCTTTTCAGCCAAAAACATTCAGTACTTC. Its protein product is CASSLGPFSAKNIQYF. The chain links TRBV5-5 to TRBJ2-4, with D possibly being TRBD1 (5 bases). Trimming took off 4 bases at V and 0 bases at J, with 14 bases between the two ends. Germline-derived CDR1 and CDR2 are SGHKS and YYEKEE (reference sequence). The CDR3 is made up of 16 amino acids.

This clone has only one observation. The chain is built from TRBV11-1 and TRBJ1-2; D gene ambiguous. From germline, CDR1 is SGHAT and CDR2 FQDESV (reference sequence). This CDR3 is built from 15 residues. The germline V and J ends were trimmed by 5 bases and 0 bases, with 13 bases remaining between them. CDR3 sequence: CASSQGLDTNYGYTF. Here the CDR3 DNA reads TGTGCCAGCAGCCAAGGCTTAGATACTAACTATGGCTACACCTTC.

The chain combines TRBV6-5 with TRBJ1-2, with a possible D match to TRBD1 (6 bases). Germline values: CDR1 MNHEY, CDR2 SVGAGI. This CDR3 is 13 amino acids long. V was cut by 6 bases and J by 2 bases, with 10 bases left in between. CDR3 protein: CASRLGQNYGYTF. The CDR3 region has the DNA TGTGCCAGCAGACTCGGACAGAACTATGGCTACACCTTC.

DNA for the CDR3: TGCGCCAGCAGCCAAGATATGGGACAGGGGATCGGCTACACCTTC. Residues: CASSQDMGQGIGYTF. The chain is built from TRBV4-3 and TRBJ1-2; 10 bases agree with TRBD1. The V gene end was trimmed by 0 bases and the J gene end by 8 bases; junction bases not matched to a gene: 6. Per the germline V gene, CDR1 is LGHNA and CDR2 is YSLEER. The CDR3 has 15 residues.

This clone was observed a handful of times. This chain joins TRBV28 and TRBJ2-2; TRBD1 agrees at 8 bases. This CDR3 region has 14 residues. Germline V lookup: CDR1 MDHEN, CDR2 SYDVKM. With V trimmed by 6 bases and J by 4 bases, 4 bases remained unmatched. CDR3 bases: TGTGCCAGCAGCTGGACAGGGTCCACCGGGGAGCTGTTTTTT. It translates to CASSWTGSTGELFF.

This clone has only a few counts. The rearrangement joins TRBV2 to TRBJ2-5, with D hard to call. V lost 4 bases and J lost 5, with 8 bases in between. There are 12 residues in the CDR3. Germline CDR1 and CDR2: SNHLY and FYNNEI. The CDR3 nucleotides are TGTGCCAGCAGTGTTCTGGACGAGACCCAGTACTTC. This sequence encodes CASSVLDETQYF.

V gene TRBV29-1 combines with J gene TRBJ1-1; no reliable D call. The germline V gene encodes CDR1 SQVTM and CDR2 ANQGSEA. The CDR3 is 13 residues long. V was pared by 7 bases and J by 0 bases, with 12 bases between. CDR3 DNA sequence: TGCAGCGGAGGGCAGACCTTGAACACTGAAGCTTTCTTT. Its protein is CSGGQTLNTEAFF.

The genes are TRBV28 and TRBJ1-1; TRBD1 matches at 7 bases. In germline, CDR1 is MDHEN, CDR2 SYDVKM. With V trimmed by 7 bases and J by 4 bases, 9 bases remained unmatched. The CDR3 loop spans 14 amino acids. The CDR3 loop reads CASTRDRGITEAFF. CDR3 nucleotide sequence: TGTGCCAGCACTAGGGACAGAGGAATCACTGAAGCTTTCTTT.

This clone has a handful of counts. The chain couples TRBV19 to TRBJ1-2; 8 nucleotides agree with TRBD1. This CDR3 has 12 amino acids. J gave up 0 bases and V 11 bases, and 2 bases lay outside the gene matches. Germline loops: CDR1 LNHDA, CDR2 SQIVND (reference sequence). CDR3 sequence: CAGQGSNYGYTF. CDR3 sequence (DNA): TGTGCCGGACAGGGTTCTAACTATGGCTACACCTTC.

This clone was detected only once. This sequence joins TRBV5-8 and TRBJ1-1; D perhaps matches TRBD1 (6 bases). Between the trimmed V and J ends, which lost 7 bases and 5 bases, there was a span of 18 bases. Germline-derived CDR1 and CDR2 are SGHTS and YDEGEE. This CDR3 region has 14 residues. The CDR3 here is CASLSFRGMTEAFF. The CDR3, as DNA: TGTGCCAGCCTAAGCTTCAGGGGCATGACTGAAGCTTTCTTT.

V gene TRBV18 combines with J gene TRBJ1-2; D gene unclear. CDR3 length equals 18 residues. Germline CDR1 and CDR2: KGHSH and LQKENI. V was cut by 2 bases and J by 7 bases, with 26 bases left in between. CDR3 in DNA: TGTGCCAGCTCACCAAACGGGCAGGAAACCCGCGGTCATGCTGGCTACACCTTC. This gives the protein CASSPNGQETRGHAGYTF.

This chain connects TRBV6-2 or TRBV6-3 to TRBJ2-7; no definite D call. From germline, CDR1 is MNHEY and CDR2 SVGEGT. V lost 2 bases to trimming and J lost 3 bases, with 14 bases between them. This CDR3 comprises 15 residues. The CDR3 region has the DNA TGTGCCAGCAGTTACCCCCGACTCCCCAACTACGAGCAGTACTTC. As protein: CASSYPRLPNYEQYF.

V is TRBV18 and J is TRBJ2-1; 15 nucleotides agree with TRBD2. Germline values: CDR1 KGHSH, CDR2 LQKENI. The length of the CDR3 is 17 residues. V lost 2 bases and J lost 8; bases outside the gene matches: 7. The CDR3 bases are TGTGCCAGCTCACCAAGTGGACTAGCGGGGGGGGCCGATGAGCAGTTCTTC. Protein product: CASSPSGLAGGADEQFF.